The 8 T cell receptor beta chains listed next were all sequenced from one sample in a study of T-cell reconstitution after alpha-beta-depleted transplantation in children. Preparation of the TCRbeta library was carried out with unique molecular identifiers. TCRdb called the PCR reads again in MiXCR, with one record for every CDR3 protein. The table records approximately 150,000 distinct CDR3 sequences, 8.8% of them present only once. The sample consisted of PBMCs, mostly from graft donor cells, taken 180 days after TCRalphabeta/CD19-depleted stem cell transplant. The receptors come from a female patient younger than 10 who had a stem cell transplant for congenital amegakaryocytic thrombocytopenia, so the T cells may come from the graft donor.

This clonotype has ten or more counts. CDR3 region: CASSLTGHYGYTF. In DNA form, the CDR3 reads TGTGCCAGCAGTTTAACAGGGCACTATGGCTACACCTTC. This sequence joins TRBV27 and TRBJ1-2, with D possibly TRBD1 on 6 matching bases. The CDR3 has 13 residues. The V and J ends lost 2 bases and 3 bases respectively, with 7 bases between them. Germline V gene sequence: CDR1 MNHEY, CDR2 SMNVEV (reference sequence).

Ten or more counts support this clonotype. The rearrangement joins TRBV6-2 or TRBV6-3 to TRBJ1-3; no definite D call. CDR3 length equals 14 residues. Germline lookup yields CDR1 MNHEY and CDR2 SVGEGT. Trimming took off 7 bases at V and 2 bases at J, with 12 bases between the two ends. CDR3 sequence (DNA): TGTGCCAGCACTCTCCGTCGCGCTGGAAACACCATATATTTT. Protein product: CASTLRRAGNTIYF.

This clonotype turned up a few times. The chain joins TRBV18 to TRBJ1-5; tentatively, D is TRBD1 (6 bases). Trimming took off 6 bases at V and 4 bases at J, with 19 bases between the two ends. Per germline, CDR1 KGHSH and CDR2 LQKENI. The CDR3 totals 16 residues. As DNA, the CDR3 is TGTGCCAGCTCCCCCACGGGCCCAGGGGCAAATCAGCCCCAGCATTTT. Amino acid sequence: CASSPTGPGANQPQHF.

This chain links TRBV20-1 with TRBJ1-3, with TRBD1 identical over 7 bases. V was pared by 6 bases and J by 3 bases, with 2 bases of the junction left unmatched. Germline loops: CDR1 DFQATT, CDR2 SNEGSKA (reference sequence). This CDR3 region has 12 residues. The CDR3 DNA is TGCAGTGCCTGGGACAGTGGAAACACCATATATTTT. Its translation is CSAWDSGNTIYF.

The rearrangement uses TRBV18 and TRBJ2-1; 7 bases are shared with TRBD1. CDR1 KGHSH and CDR2 LQKENI come from the germline V gene. The CDR3 covers 17 residues. J gave up 9 bases and V 3 bases, and 17 bases lay outside the gene matches. The CDR3 is CASSPRPRQGDRVEQFF. In nucleotides, the CDR3 is TGTGCCAGCTCACCCCGTCCCCGACAGGGTGATCGGGTTGAGCAGTTCTTC.

This clonotype was observed many times. This sequence joins TRBV10-3 and TRBJ2-7; 7 bases agree with TRBD1. CDR3 length: 13 residues. Germline V gives CDR1 ENHRY, CDR2 SYGVKD. Losses at the gene ends were 7 bases for V and 3 bases for J; bases not matched to a gene: 6. The CDR3 spells CAINQGQHYEQYF. For the CDR3, the DNA is TGTGCCATCAATCAGGGACAGCACTACGAGCAGTACTTC.

This clonotype was detected ten times or more. The chain recombines TRBV29-1 with TRBJ2-2; D possibly corresponds to TRBD2 (6 bases). This CDR3 comprises 14 residues. The germline gives CDR1 SQVTM, CDR2 ANQGSEA. Trimming left V 3 bases short and J 0 bases short, with 8 bases between. The CDR3 nucleotides are TGCAGCGTTGATTCGGGGGCGAACACCGGGGAGCTGTTTTTT. Translation gives CSVDSGANTGELFF.

This clonotype came up many times. The chain joins TRBV5-1 to TRBJ2-7; 7 bases fit TRBD1. This CDR3 has 18 residues. Germline V CDR1 and CDR2: SGHRS, YFSETQ. V lost 4 bases, J lost 0 bases, and 16 bases stayed unmatched. CDR3 coding DNA: TGCGCCAGCAGCCAGGGATGGACGGGACAGCCCCGCTCCTACGAGCAGTACTTC. Its translation is CASSQGWTGQPRSYEQYF.